These T cell receptor beta chains were read from a single sample in a study of cytomegalovirus exposure and HLA in healthy donors. Sequencing was performed with immunoSEQ multiplex PCR; in TCRdb, only in-frame clones are kept and a portion is missing. The sample holds roughly 55,000 clones, 81% seen once. Sequencing input: PBMCs. The receptors stem from a boy aged 5-17 years in good health and CMV-seropositive. Both conserved end residues are part of each CDR3. D genes are given only for firm matches. Size tells how often a clone was seen (once, few, many) or the class of an expanded clone, and some rows leave it out.

>TRBV19|-|TRBD2|TRBJ2-7|18
TGTGCCAGTAGTATAGCCCCTTTACTAGCGGGGCCCTCCTACGAGCAGTACTTC
CASSIAPLLAGPSYEQYF
>TRBV10-1|-|-|TRBJ2-2|14
TGCGCCAGCAGGGAGGGACAGTACACCGGGGAGCTGTTTTTT
CASREGQYTGELFF
>TRBV7-9|-|-|TRBJ1-5|17
TGTGCCAGCAGCTCGACTAATCCCAATGCTGCCGGTCAGCCCCAGCATTTT
CASSSTNPNAAGQPQHF
>TRBV27|-|TRBD1|TRBJ1-2|13
TGTGCCTCTTCAGGGGACAGAACCTATGGCTACACCTTC
CASSGDRTYGYTF
>TRBV29-1|once|-|TRBJ2-3|11
TGCAGCGTTAAAAATTCGGGTACGCAGTATTTT
CSVKNSGTQYF
>TRBV11-2|-|TRBD1|TRBJ2-7|17
TGTGCCAGCAGCTTTAGCAAGGGACAGGCATACTCCTACGAGCAGTACTTC
CASSFSKGQAYSYEQYF
>TRBV9|-|-|TRBJ1-1|16
TGTGCCAGCAGCGTATTTTCAGGGCTCGCGAACACTGAAGCTTTCTTT
CASSVFSGLANTEAFF
>TRBV27|-|-|TRBJ1-1|13
TGTGCCAGCAGTTTTACAGCTAACACTGAAGCTTTCTTT
CASSFTANTEAFF
>TRBV2|few|-|TRBJ1-2|15
TGTGCCAGCAGTGAAGGCGTAGCAGGGCCCTTTGGCTACACCTTC
CASSEGVAGPFGYTF
>TRBV6-6|-|-|TRBJ2-3|15
TGTGCCACGCAAGAAGACTCTGACCCCACAGATACGCAGTATTTT
CATQEDSDPTDTQYF
>TRBV15|-|TRBD2|TRBJ2-1|14
TGTGCCACCAGCAGGCGGGGGGCTTACAATGAGCAGTTCTTC
CATSRRGAYNEQFF
>TRBV6-5|-|-|TRBJ2-7|13
TGTGCCAGCATTGGCACAGATTCCTACGAGCAGTACTTC
CASIGTDSYEQYF
>TRBV7-9|-|-|TRBJ2-5|12
TGTGCCAGCTCACCCCTCAGGGAGACCCAGTACTTC
CASSPLRETQYF
>TRBV5-8|-|TRBD1|TRBJ1-6|15
TGTGCCAGCAGCTCCCGACAGGGGGGGAATTCACCCCTCCACTTT
CASSSRQGGNSPLHF
>TRBV7-3|-|-|TRBJ1-6|15
TGTGCCAGCAGCTTATCACCCGACCGGGGGTCACCCCTCCACTTT
CASSLSPDRGSPLHF
>TRBV2|-|-|TRBJ2-1|13
TGTGCCAGCAGTGAAATTCCGGGAAATGAGCAGTTCTTC
CASSEIPGNEQFF
>TRBV5-1|-|-|TRBJ2-1|13
TGCGCCAGCAGCTTGGTGTCCGGGGGTGAGCAGTTCTTC
CASSLVSGGEQFF
>TRBV6-5|once|TRBD2|TRBJ2-4|16
TGTGCCAGCAGTTCTCCGGGACTAGCGGACAAAAACATTCAGTACTTC
CASSSPGLADKNIQYF
>TRBV19|-|TRBD2|TRBJ2-2|16
TGTGCCAGTAGTCCTAGCGGGGGGGCAAACACCGGGGAGCTGTTTTTT
CASSPSGGANTGELFF
>TRBV9|-|-|TRBJ1-1|13
TGTGCCAGCAGCCCAAACCCGGTCACTGAAGCTTTCTTT
CASSPNPVTEAFF
>TRBV4-1|-|-|TRBJ2-5|15
TGCGCCAGCAGCCAAGGGGCTAGCATGGCAGAGACCCAGTACTTC
CASSQGASMAETQYF
>TRBV6-1|once|-|TRBJ2-3|15
TGTGCTAGCAGTGGGGCCTTCACCAACACAGATACGCAGTATTTT
CASSGAFTNTDTQYF
>TRBV9|-|-|TRBJ1-4|14
TGTGCCAGCAGCCCTGCGGGAAATATTGAAAAACTGTTTTTT
CASSPAGNIEKLFF
>TRBV10-2|-|TRBD1|TRBJ1-4|17
TGCGCCAGCGTGGCTGGGACAGGAGTCGCAACTAATGAAAAACTGTTTTTT
CASVAGTGVATNEKLFF
>TRBV5-6|-|TRBD1|TRBJ1-2|15
TGTGCCAGCAGCTCACTCGACAGGGAAGTTGGTGGCTACACCTTC
CASSSLDREVGGYTF
>TRBV10-2|-|TRBD1|TRBJ1-3|16
TGCGCCAGCAGGCCGGGACAGGGGGTCTTCGGAAACACCATATATTTT
CASRPGQGVFGNTIYF
>TRBV9|-|TRBD1|TRBJ2-7|14
TGTGCCAGCAGCCACGGACAGGGGGCCTACGAGCAGTACTTC
CASSHGQGAYEQYF
>TRBV19|few|-|TRBJ2-7|13
TGTGCCAGTAGCTTGACAGGAGACTACGAGCAGTACTTC
CASSLTGDYEQYF
>TRBV19|few|TRBD2|TRBJ2-7|15
TGTGCCAGTAGTGCTTACCTAGCGGGGACCTACGAGCAGTACTTC
CASSAYLAGTYEQYF
>TRBV7-2|-|-|TRBJ2-5|15
TGTGCCAGCAGCTTAGGGAGGGGGGGCCGTGAGACCCAGTACTTC
CASSLGRGGRETQYF
>TRBV4-1|-|-|TRBJ1-4|14
TGCGCCAGCAGCCAAGTCTCTCTAAATGAAAAACTGTTTTTT
CASSQVSLNEKLFF
>TRBV5-5|few|-|TRBJ2-7|16
TGTGCCAGCAGCGTCCGCCGAGGAAGCGGGTCCTACGAGCAGTACTTC
CASSVRRGSGSYEQYF
>TRBV19|-|TRBD2|TRBJ2-3|16
TGTGCCAGTAGTATATCCCGGGGGGGGCGCACAGATACGCAGTATTTT
CASSISRGGRTDTQYF
>TRBV7-9|once|TRBD2|TRBJ2-3|16
TGTGCCAGCAGCTTCAGCGGGGGCCTGAGCACAGATACGCAGTATTTT
CASSFSGGLSTDTQYF
>TRBV5-6|once|-|TRBJ1-1|14
TGTGCCAGCACCTCTTATGGGGGGACCACTGAAGCTTTCTTT
CASTSYGGTTEAFF
>TRBV6-1|-|TRBD1|TRBJ1-6|12
TGTGCCAGCAGCAGGGACAGGGGAACCCTCCACTTT
CASSRDRGTLHF
>TRBV6-1|-|-|TRBJ1-6|13
TGTGCCGGCCGGGAGACCGGGAGTTCACCCCTCCACTTT
CAGRETGSSPLHF
>TRBV18|-|TRBD1|TRBJ2-5|14
TGTGCCAGCTCACCGGACAGGGGGGAACAGACCCAGTACTTC
CASSPDRGEQTQYF
>TRBV2|-|-|TRBJ2-7|15
TGTGCCAGCAAGGCTAGCAATTACCTAGCCTACGAGCAGTACTTC
CASKASNYLAYEQYF
>TRBV14|-|-|TRBJ1-2|15
TGTGCCAGCAGCCAAACATCCTTCAGGGTGGGTGGCCACACCTTC
CASSQTSFRVGGHTF
>TRBV6-5|-|TRBD1|TRBJ1-4|14
TGTGCCAGCAGACCTGACAGGGTTTACGAAAAACTGTTTTTT
CASRPDRVYEKLFF
>TRBV6-8|-|-|TRBJ2-1|17
TGTGCCAGCAGTTACGTCGGCCGCGCAATGCGGTACAATGAGCAGTTCTTC
CASSYVGRAMRYNEQFF
>TRBV18|-|-|TRBJ2-3|15
TGTGCCAGCTCACACTCCAACCTATACACAGATACGCAGTATTTT
CASSHSNLYTDTQYF
>TRBV25-1|-|-|TRBJ2-7|17
TGTGCCAGCAGTGAATATTTCGGAGGGGAGAACGGGTACGAGCAGTACTTC
CASSEYFGGENGYEQYF
>TRBV4-1|once|-|TRBJ1-2|13
TGCGCCAGCAGCGACACTTCCCTCTATGGCTACACCTTC
CASSDTSLYGYTF
>TRBV5-1|-|TRBD2|TRBJ2-1|15
TGCGCCAGCAGCTTTAGCGGGGCGGCCTACAATGAGCAGTTCTTC
CASSFSGAAYNEQFF
>TRBV7-3|-|-|TRBJ2-3|14
TGTGCCAGCTCCAACGGGATCACGACAGATACGCAGTATTTT
CASSNGITTDTQYF
>TRBV15|-|TRBD2|TRBJ2-3|16
TGTGCCACCAGCAGAGACCCCGGGGGGGGCACAGATACGCAGTATTTT
CATSRDPGGGTDTQYF
>TRBV6-1|-|-|TRBJ2-5|13
TGTGCCAGCGGGGGGAGGAGGAGAGAGACCCAGTACTTC
CASGGRRRETQYF
>TRBV7-3|-|TRBD2|TRBJ2-1|16
TGTGCCAGCAGCTCCTACGGACTAGCGGCGAACAATGAGCAGTTCTTC
CASSSYGLAANNEQFF
>TRBV11-1|few|-|TRBJ2-4|14
TGTGCCAGCAGCTCCGCCGTAAAGGGGATCATTCAGTACTTC
CASSSAVKGIIQYF
>TRBV6-4|-|-|TRBJ2-2|13
TGTGCCAGCAGCAGCGGCAACACCGGGGAGCTGTTTTTT
CASSSGNTGELFF
>TRBV10-3|-|-|TRBJ1-5|15
TGTGCCATCAGCAGCGGGACGGGAAGCAATCAGCCCCAGCATTTT
CAISSGTGSNQPQHF
>TRBV4-2|-|TRBD1|TRBJ1-3|15
TGTGCCAGCAGCCAAGAGGACAGGGCCGGAAACACCATATATTTT
CASSQEDRAGNTIYF
>TRBV15|-|-|TRBJ1-5|15
TGTGCCACCAGCCCCTCAGGGGACAGCAATCAGCCCCAGCATTTT
CATSPSGDSNQPQHF
>TRBV28|-|-|TRBJ1-2|14
TGTGCCAGCAGAACACAGGGATTTAACTATGGCTACACCTTC
CASRTQGFNYGYTF
>TRBV9|-|TRBD2|TRBJ2-3|14
TGTGCCAGCGGCCGAAGCGGGGGAATAGATACGCAGTATTTT
CASGRSGGIDTQYF